A selection of T cell receptor beta chains follows, all from one sample in a study of shared clonotypes between healthy human individuals. TCRdb's table, derived via immunoSEQ multiplex PCR, lists solely in-frame clones and lacks some. The sample consists of millions of clones, roughly 94% of them appearing once. Sequencing was performed on naive CD4+ T cells sorted from blood. The receptors here all came from a man between 18 and 29 years old in good health. CDR3s include the opening cysteine and the closing phenylalanine or tryptophan. The D gene is left open where the match is weak. Where a row states a size, it is once, few, many or the class of an expanded clone; other rows omit it.

>TRBJ2-7|.|.|TRBV18
CASSPPASSYEQYF
TGTGCCAGCTCACCCCCGGCGAGCTCCTACGAGCAGTACTTC
>TRBJ1-1|.|.|TRBV6-5
CASSPQGRDTEAFF
TGTGCCAGCAGCCCCCAGGGGAGGGACACTGAAGCTTTCTTT
>TRBJ2-2|.|.|TRBV6-5
CASRKDAGELFF
TGTGCCAGCAGAAAGGACGCCGGGGAGCTGTTTTTT
>TRBJ1-1|once|TRBD1|TRBV2
CASSEEAGGVEAFF
TGTGCCAGCAGTGAAGAGGCAGGGGGAGTTGAAGCTTTCTTT
>TRBJ2-5|.|.|TRBV10-2
CASRWGLGETQYF
TGCGCCAGCAGATGGGGGCTGGGAGAGACCCAGTACTTC
>TRBJ2-3|.|TRBD2|TRBV7-2
CASRPSGSAEDTQYF
TGTGCCAGCAGACCTAGCGGGAGTGCGGAGGATACGCAGTATTTT
>TRBJ2-2|once|.|TRBV4-3
CASSQGGLDTGELFF
TGCGCCAGCAGCCAAGGGGGGCTAGACACCGGGGAGCTGTTTTTT
>TRBJ2-1|.|TRBD1|TRBV6-6
CASSYDGTAYNEQFF
TGTGCCAGCAGTTACGACGGGACAGCCTACAATGAGCAGTTCTTC
>TRBJ1-2|.|.|TRBV6-6
CASTERGPDGYTF
TGTGCCAGCACCGAGCGGGGACCTGATGGCTACACCTTC
>TRBJ2-3|.|TRBD1|TRBV28
CASAWTGVSGTQYF
TGTGCCAGCGCGTGGACAGGGGTTTCGGGTACGCAGTATTTT
>TRBJ2-1|.|.|TRBV2
CASNGIDDEQFF
TGTGCCAGCAATGGTATCGATGATGAGCAGTTCTTC
>TRBJ1-6|.|.|TRBV11-2
CASSPRIFIGALGDSPLHF
TGTGCCAGCAGCCCTAGGATCTTCATCGGGGCGCTGGGGGATTCACCCCTCCACTTT
>TRBJ1-6|.|.|TRBV7-9
CASSSGYYNSPLHF
TGTGCCAGCAGCTCAGGGTACTATAATTCACCCCTCCACTTT
>TRBJ2-7|.|TRBD1|TRBV7-2
CASSSDRYEQYF
TGTGCCAGCAGCTCGGACAGGTACGAGCAGTACTTC
>TRBJ2-1|.|.|TRBV4-3
CASSPEARRGDEQFF
TGCGCCAGCAGCCCGGAAGCGCGGCGAGGCGATGAGCAGTTCTTC
>TRBJ1-4|.|.|TRBV10-1
CASSDSGSEKLFF
TGCGCCAGCAGTGACTCGGGATCCGAAAAACTGTTTTTT
>TRBJ2-2|.|.|TRBV29-1
CSVEIVGTGELFF
TGCAGCGTTGAAATTGTCGGGACCGGGGAGCTGTTTTTT
>TRBJ2-2|.|.|TRBV10-3
CAISTWDFFNTGELFF
TGTGCCATCAGCACATGGGACTTCTTCAACACCGGGGAGCTGTTTTTT
>TRBJ1-1|.|.|TRBV6-1
CASSSLLGTEAFF
TGTGCCAGCAGCTCCCTACTTGGGACTGAAGCTTTCTTT
>TRBJ2-3|.|TRBD2|TRBV7-9
CASSSRTSGSTDTQYF
TGTGCCAGCAGCTCCCGGACTAGCGGATCCACAGATACGCAGTATTTT
>TRBJ2-1|.|TRBD2|TRBV7-6
CASSPRGGQGANEQFF
TGTGCCAGCAGCCCCCGGGGGGGGCAAGGGGCCAATGAGCAGTTCTTC
>TRBJ1-4|.|.|TRBV28
CASSFGGAGWKLFF
TGTGCCAGCAGTTTCGGGGGGGCAGGGTGGAAACTGTTTTTT
>TRBJ2-1|.|.|TRBV28
CASSLFNEQFF
TGTGCCAGCAGTTTGTTCAATGAGCAGTTCTTC
>TRBJ2-7|once|.|TRBV5-6
CASSLLGDEQYF
TGTGCCAGCAGCTTGTTGGGGGACGAGCAGTACTTC
>TRBJ2-7|.|.|TRBV6-1
CASRRRGGYEQYF
TGTGCCAGCAGACGAAGGGGGGGCTACGAGCAGTACTTC
>TRBJ1-4|.|TRBD1|TRBV11-3
CASSHWDRGEKLFF
TGTGCCAGCAGCCACTGGGACAGGGGTGAAAAACTGTTTTTT
>TRBJ1-6|few|TRBD1|TRBV2
CASRFTGDWNSPLHF
TGTGCCAGCAGGTTCACAGGGGACTGGAATTCACCCCTCCACTTT
>TRBJ2-7|.|TRBD1|TRBV11-2
CASSLARQGASYEQYF
TGTGCCAGCAGCTTAGCCAGACAGGGGGCGTCGTACGAGCAGTACTTC
>TRBJ2-4|.|TRBD1|TRBV2
CASSAWAKGAGKNIQYF
TGTGCCAGCAGTGCTTGGGCGAAGGGGGCAGGGAAAAACATTCAGTACTTC
>TRBJ1-1|.|TRBD1|TRBV6-5
CASSYRGLTEAFF
TGTGCCAGCAGCTACAGGGGGCTAACTGAAGCTTTCTTT
>TRBJ1-1|.|TRBD1|TRBV7-2
CASSTRQGEAFF
TGTGCCAGCAGCACAAGACAGGGAGAAGCTTTCTTT
>TRBJ2-7|.|TRBD2|TRBV6-1
CASTPSGRSSYEQYF
TGTGCCAGCACCCCGAGCGGGAGGTCCTCCTACGAGCAGTACTTC
>TRBJ1-2|.|TRBD1|TRBV10-3
CAISPTGGYSGYTF
TGTGCCATCAGTCCGACAGGGGGCTATAGCGGCTACACCTTC
>TRBJ1-1|.|.|TRBV2
CASSVQGLVAFF
TGTGCCAGCAGTGTACAGGGACTAGTAGCTTTCTTT
>TRBJ1-5|.|TRBD1|TRBV27
CASSQGTGRYQPQHF
TGTGCCAGCAGTCAAGGGACAGGCCGCTATCAGCCCCAGCATTTT
>TRBJ1-1|.|.|TRBV7-9
CASNWGGKANTEAFF
TGTGCCAGCAACTGGGGGGGTAAGGCGAACACTGAAGCTTTCTTT
>TRBJ2-4|.|.|TRBV7-7
CASSLVLYIQYF
TGTGCTAGCAGCTTAGTGTTATACATTCAGTACTTC
>TRBJ2-7|.|.|TRBV28
CASSLRASYEQYF
TGTGCCAGCAGTTTAAGGGCCTCCTACGAGCAGTACTTC
>TRBJ2-7|.|TRBD1|TRBV18
CASSPRTGVYEQYF
TGTGCCAGCTCACCACGGACAGGCGTCTACGAGCAGTACTTC
>TRBJ2-4|once|.|TRBV5-1
CASSLVRGDKAKNIQYF
TGCGCCAGCAGCTTGGTAAGGGGGGATAAGGCAAAAAACATTCAGTACTTC
>TRBJ2-7|.|.|TRBV6-5
CASSYSTTPDGYEQYF
TGTGCCAGCAGTTACTCAACGACCCCGGACGGATACGAGCAGTACTTC
>TRBJ1-1|.|.|TRBV7-8
CASSLVEGLNTEAFF
TGTGCCAGCAGCTTAGTAGAGGGACTGAACACTGAAGCTTTCTTT
>TRBJ1-1|.|.|TRBV10-3
CAISVLGRGTEAFF
TGTGCCATCAGTGTTCTGGGGCGAGGCACTGAAGCTTTCTTT
>TRBJ2-1|once|.|TRBV30
CAWNGVSYNEQFF
TGTGCCTGGAACGGGGTTTCCTACAATGAGCAGTTCTTC
>TRBJ2-7|.|TRBD1|TRBV27
CASSLLGTGDVYEQYF
TGTGCCAGCAGTTTACTAGGGACAGGGGACGTCTACGAGCAGTACTTC
>TRBJ2-2|.|.|TRBV5-1
CASSLANGELFF
TGCGCCAGCAGCTTGGCCAACGGGGAGCTGTTTTTT
>TRBJ2-5|.|.|TRBV20-1
CSAGKSETQYF
TGCAGTGCTGGCAAATCGGAGACCCAGTACTTC
>TRBJ2-3|.|.|TRBV28
CASSSGLPDTQYF
TGTGCCAGCAGTTCGGGACTTCCAGATACGCAGTATTTT
>TRBJ1-3|.|TRBD1|TRBV2
CASSGQGQISGNTIYF
TGTGCCAGCAGTGGTCAGGGACAGATCTCTGGAAACACCATATATTTT